What follows are 7 T cell receptor beta chains derived from one specimen sequenced in a study of cytomegalovirus exposure and HLA in healthy donors. This PCR relied on a set of 60 Vbeta primers and 13 Jbeta primers. TCRdb's table, derived via immunoSEQ multiplex PCR, lists solely in-frame clones and lacks some. This sample yields around 130,000 clones, of which around 80% are seen a single time; around 1.6% belongs to the top ten. The sequencing input was PBMCs. The receptors shown here come from a woman aged 18 to 35 in good health and CMV-seronegative.

This rearrangement joins TRBV2 to TRBJ1-2; the D is unclear. From germline, CDR1 is SNHLY and CDR2 FYNNEI. This CDR3 has 10 amino acids. The V end was cut by 8 bases, the J end by 2 bases, with 3 bases between. Here the CDR3 DNA reads TGTGCCAGCGAGAACTATGGCTACACCTTC. It is translated as CASENYGYTF.

The chain has TRBV25-1 and TRBJ2-7; 7 bases are shared with TRBD2. The length of the CDR3 is 14 residues. V shed 6 bases, J shed 1 base, and the junction held 6 bases outside the gene matches. The germline CDR1 and CDR2 sequences are MGHDK and SYGVNS. The CDR3 bases are TGTGCCAGCAGCACATGGGGGGGGTCCTACGAGCAGTACTTC. Its translation is CASSTWGGSYEQYF.

This chain joins TRBV27 and TRBJ1-2; D not certain. The germline gives CDR1 MNHEY, CDR2 SMNVEV (reference sequence). Trimming took 4 bases from V and 5 from J, leaving 11 bases between them. This CDR3 is 13 amino acids long. The CDR3 is CASSYGDGYGYTF. The CDR3 DNA sequence: TGTGCCAGCAGTTACGGGGATGGATATGGCTACACCTTC.

The genes are TRBV5-1 and TRBJ1-2, with 9 bases fitting TRBD1. The germline V gene encodes CDR1 SGHRS and CDR2 YFSETQ. This CDR3 spans 15 amino acids. After removal of 4 bases from V and 4 bases from J, the junction contained 8 bases not matched to a gene. CDR3 nucleotide sequence: TGCGCCAGCAGCGTCACAGGGGGCGCGGGCTATGGCTACACCTTC. As protein: CASSVTGGAGYGYTF.

The chain has TRBV5-4 and TRBJ2-5, with D perhaps matching TRBD1 (6 bases). This CDR3 region has 14 residues. Per the germline V gene, CDR1 is SGHNT and CDR2 is YYREEE (reference sequence). V lost 1 base and J lost 5, with 12 bases in between. The CDR3 loop is CASSLMGAGETQYF. CDR3 DNA sequence: TGTGCCAGCAGCTTGATGGGGGCTGGGGAGACCCAGTACTTC. Supplemented by reference TRBV5-4 and TRBJ2-5, the full variable domain reads ETGVTQSPTHLIKTRGQQVTLRCSSQSGHNTVSWYQQALGQGPQFIFQYYREEENGRGNFPPRFSGLQFPNYSSELNVNALELDDSALYLCASSLMGAGETQYFGPGTRLLVL.

The chain is built from TRBV2 and TRBJ2-2; 7 bases are a match to TRBD2. Germline CDR1 is SNHLY and CDR2 is FYNNEI. The CDR3 is 15 amino acids. Trimming removed 7 bases from V and 6 bases from J; junction bases left unmatched: 11. As DNA, the CDR3 is TGTGCCAGCAAGGAGTCTAGCGGATTCCCCGGGGAGCTGTTTTTT. It translates to CASKESSGFPGELFF.

The chain uses TRBV7-9 and TRBJ1-6; possible D gene TRBD1, 5 bases. Per the germline V gene, CDR1 is SEHNR and CDR2 is FQNEAQ (reference sequence). There are 14 residues in the CDR3. The V and J ends lost 1 base and 10 bases respectively, with 11 bases between them. The CDR3 sequence: CASSLGEGNSPLHF. The CDR3 DNA follows: TGTGCCAGCAGCTTAGGGGAGGGGAACTCACCCCTCCACTTT. The entire variable domain, with the rest obtained from reference TRBV7-9 and TRBJ1-6, is as follows: DTGVSQNPRHKITKRGQNVTFRCDPISEHNRLYWYRQTLGQGPEFLTYFQNEAQLEKSRLLSDRFSAERPKGSFSTLEIQRTEQGDSAMYLCASSLGEGNSPLHFGNGTRLTVT.